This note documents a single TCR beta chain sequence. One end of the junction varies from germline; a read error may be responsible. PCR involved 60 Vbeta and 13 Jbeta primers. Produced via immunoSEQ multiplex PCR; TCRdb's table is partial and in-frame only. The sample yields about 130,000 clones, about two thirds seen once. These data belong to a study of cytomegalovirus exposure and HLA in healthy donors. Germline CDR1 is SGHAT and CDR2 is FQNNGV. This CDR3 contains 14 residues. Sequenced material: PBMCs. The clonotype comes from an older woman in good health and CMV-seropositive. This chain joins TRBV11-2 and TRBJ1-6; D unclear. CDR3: CASSLTGPDGGVSF. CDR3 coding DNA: TGTGCCAGCAGCTTAACCGGGCCGGACGGAGGAGTCAGCTTT.